Below, 32 T cell receptor beta chains from the same sample are listed, as sequenced in a study of early T cells in non-severe SARS-CoV-2 infection. TCRdb fed the 5' RACE reads into MiXCR, producing one record per CDR3 protein. The sample shows more than 60,000 distinct CDR3 sequences, around 4.7% of them seen only once. Sequencing was carried out using whole blood. The receptors were sampled from an adult who was a healthcare worker with PCR-confirmed SARS-CoV-2 infection or an uninfected control (not recorded which).

This clonotype was observed many times. This chain links TRBV30 with TRBJ2-7; 10 positions agree with TRBD1. Germline trimming cut 3 bases from V and 4 bases from J; bases unmatched to any gene: 6. Germline-derived CDR1 and CDR2 are GTSNPN and SVGIG (reference sequence). The CDR3 spans 14 residues. In DNA, the CDR3 is TGTGCCTGGAGCGGTCGGACAGGGGGGTACGAGCAGTACTTC. Translation gives CAWSGRTGGYEQYF. Full variable domain (outside the CDR3, taken from reference TRBV30 and TRBJ2-7): SQTIHQWPATLVQPVGSPLSLECTVEGTSNPNLYWYRQAAGRGLQLLFYSVGIGQISSEVPQNLSASRPQDRQFILSSKKLLLSDSGFYLCAWSGRTGGYEQYFGPGTRLTVT.

The rearrangement joins TRBV12-3 or TRBV12-4 to TRBJ1-1; possibly TRBD1 for D (5 bases). This CDR3 has 12 residues. V lost 6 bases, J lost 4 bases, and 9 bases lay in between. DNA for the CDR3: TGTGCCAGCAGGGCGAGGGGCACTGAAGCTTTCTTT. Protein sequence: CASRARGTEAFF.

This clonotype was recorded many times. The V and J genes are TRBV5-1 and TRBJ1-2, with D possibly being TRBD1 (6 bases). The V end was cut by 6 bases, the J end by 4 bases, with 13 bases between. The CDR3 is made up of 13 amino acids. CDR1 is SGHRS, CDR2 YFSETQ, per germline. The CDR3 DNA sequence: TGCGCCAGCACCGTGGACAGTCTCTATGGCTACACCTTC. This gives the protein CASTVDSLYGYTF.

At least ten counts were recorded for this clonotype. The rearrangement links TRBV11-2 to TRBJ2-7, with TRBD2 as a possible D gene (7 bases). Trimming stripped 2 bases from V and 0 bases from J, with 11 bases between. The germline V gene encodes CDR1 SGHAT and CDR2 FQNNGV. This CDR3 contains 15 residues. The chain's CDR3 is CASSLLAGASYEQYF. The DNA for the CDR3 is TGTGCCAGCAGCTTACTGGCGGGGGCCTCCTACGAGCAGTACTTC. The variable domain in full, with the rest retrieved from reference TRBV11-2 and TRBJ2-7, is EAGVAQSPRYKIIEKRQSVAFWCNPISGHATLYWYQQILGQGPKLLIQFQNNGVVDDSQLPKDRFSAERLKGVDSTLKIQPAKLEDSAVYLCASSLLAGASYEQYFGPGTRLTVT.

This clonotype was observed at least ten times. The J gene is TRBJ2-7, the V gene TRBV30; tentative D call: TRBD1 (5 bases). The CDR3 sequence is 13 residues long. With 6 bases removed from V and 3 bases from J, the gap between germline ends came to 15 bases. Per the germline V gene, CDR1 is GTSNPN and CDR2 is SVGIG (reference sequence). CDR3 sequence: CACLWGRDYEQYF. CDR3 nucleotide sequence: TGTGCCTGCCTTTGGGGCAGAGACTACGAGCAGTACTTC.

This clonotype has a count of ten or more. The rearrangement joins TRBV29-1 to TRBJ1-1; D unclear. V was cut by 7 bases and J by 1 base, with 7 bases left in between. The germline gives CDR1 SQVTM, CDR2 ANQGSEA. The CDR3 sequence is 11 residues long. CDR3 DNA: TGCAGCGGTAACAGGAACACTGAAGCTTTCTTT. Protein sequence: CSGNRNTEAFF.

This clonotype was counted ten times or more. The V call is TRBV15, the J call TRBJ1-2; D is perhaps TRBD1 (5 bases). Trimming removed 5 bases at V and 4 bases at J, with 14 bases between. The germline CDR1 and CDR2 sequences are LNHNV and YYDKDF (reference sequence). The length of the CDR3 is 14 residues. The chain's CDR3 is CATSPRQGSYGYTF. CDR3 sequence (DNA): TGTGCCACCAGCCCCCGGCAGGGATCCTATGGCTACACCTTC.

This clonotype was counted many times. The rearrangement uses TRBV20-1 and TRBJ2-7; TRBD2 might be the D (6 bases). In germline, CDR1 is DFQATT, CDR2 SNEGSKA (reference sequence). Trimming removed 3 bases from V and 3 bases from J, with 12 bases in between. CDR3 length equals 13 residues. The CDR3 DNA follows: TGCAGTGCTAGCGCTCCCGGGGGCTACGAGCAGTACTTC. It encodes CSASAPGGYEQYF.

V is TRBV29-1 and J is TRBJ1-1, with TRBD1 matching 7 bases. Germline lookup yields CDR1 SQVTM and CDR2 ANQGSEA. CDR3 size: 14 residues. Losses at the gene ends were 4 bases for V and 1 base for J; bases not matched to a gene: 6. CDR3 sequence (DNA): TGCAGCGTTGTAGTAGGGGGCTCGAACACTGAAGCTTTCTTT. Residues: CSVVVGGSNTEAFF.

This clonotype occurred a few times. The chain carries TRBV7-6 and TRBJ2-3, with 10 bases lining up with TRBD2. Germline V gene lookup returns CDR1 SGHVS and CDR2 FNYEAQ. Trimming took 3 bases from V and 5 from J; bases not matched to a gene: 5. This CDR3 contains 15 residues. This CDR3 reads CASSFYPSGGDTQYF. The DNA for the CDR3 is TGTGCCAGCAGCTTTTATCCTAGCGGGGGAGATACGCAGTATTTT.

This clonotype was observed a few times. V gene TRBV18 combines with J gene TRBJ2-7; possible D gene TRBD2, 5 bases. Germline V gene data show CDR1 as KGHSH and CDR2 as LQKENI. V was clipped by 3 bases and J by 6 bases, with 12 bases between them. The length of the CDR3 is 13 residues. CDR3 in amino acids: CASSPEDRGEQYF. The CDR3 region has the DNA TGTGCCAGCTCACCCGAGGATCGGGGCGAGCAGTACTTC.

This clonotype was detected ten times or more. The chain uses TRBV28 and TRBJ2-7; the D is unclear. This CDR3 contains 14 residues. V shed 1 base and J shed 2 bases, with 9 bases lying between them. CDR1 and CDR2 (germline): MDHEN, SYDVKM. The CDR3 reads CASSLSSSAYEQYF. In nucleotides, the CDR3 is TGTGCCAGCAGTTTATCTTCCTCAGCCTACGAGCAGTACTTC.

This clonotype was counted ten times or more. The chain combines TRBV29-1 with TRBJ1-1; 8 bases are a match to TRBD1. The V and J ends lost 5 bases and 6 bases, in that order; junction bases with no gene match: 2. The length of the CDR3 is 11 residues. Germline loops: CDR1 SQVTM, CDR2 ANQGSEA. The CDR3 coding sequence is TGCAGCGTTACAGGGGGATCTGAAGCTTTCTTT. Translating it yields CSVTGGSEAFF.

The chain couples TRBV7-9 to TRBJ2-3; no reliable D call. CDR3 size: 12 residues. From germline, CDR1 is SEHNR and CDR2 FQNEAQ (reference sequence). The germline V and J ends were trimmed by 1 base and 4 bases, with 3 bases remaining between them. The CDR3 protein is CASSLDADTQYF. Written as DNA, the CDR3 is TGTGCCAGCAGCTTAGACGCAGATACGCAGTATTTT. The whole variable domain, remainder taken from reference TRBV7-9 and TRBJ2-3, is DTGVSQNPRHKITKRGQNVTFRCDPISEHNRLYWYRQTLGQGPEFLTYFQNEAQLEKSRLLSDRFSAERPKGSFSTLEIQRTEQGDSAMYLCASSLDADTQYFGPGTRLTVL.

This clonotype was counted only a few times. The genes are TRBV2 and TRBJ2-7; 8 positions match TRBD1. The CDR3 runs 15 residues. V lost 4 bases and J lost 3; bases outside the gene matches: 8. Germline CDR1 SNHLY, CDR2 FYNNEI. CDR3 residues: CASSAPVGTGYEQYF. For the CDR3, the DNA is TGTGCCAGCAGTGCCCCCGTAGGGACAGGCTACGAGCAGTACTTC.

This clonotype was seen at least ten times. The chain combines TRBV9 with TRBJ2-3; D is perhaps TRBD1 (5 bases). Germline V gene lookup returns CDR1 SGDLS and CDR2 YYNGEE. The CDR3 length is 16 residues. Trimming took 0 bases from V and 4 from J, leaving 15 bases between them. The CDR3 DNA reads TGTGCCAGCAGCGTAGACAGGTTCTCAAGGGCAGATACGCAGTATTTT. Translated: CASSVDRFSRADTQYF.

This clonotype was seen repeatedly, ten times or more. The chain is built from TRBV12-3 or TRBV12-4 and TRBJ2-3; D possibly corresponds to TRBD1 (6 bases). The CDR3 has 15 residues. Trimming pared 6 bases from V and 7 bases from J, leaving 20 bases between. CDR3 sequence (DNA): TGTGCCAGCAGCTCCTCAGGGGTTCGGGTTTATACGCAGTATTTT. It translates to CASSSSGVRVYTQYF.

This clonotype was counted ten times or more. The J gene is TRBJ2-1, the V gene TRBV20-1, with 7 bases identical to TRBD2. From germline, CDR1 is DFQATT and CDR2 SNEGSKA (reference sequence). The CDR3 loop spans 16 amino acids. The V gene end was trimmed by 2 bases and the J gene end by 7 bases; junction bases not matched to a gene: 14. CDR3 residues: CSARPTLAVGLNEQFF. In nucleotides, the CDR3 is TGCAGTGCTAGACCTACTCTAGCGGTCGGGTTGAATGAGCAGTTCTTC.

This clonotype showed up many times. CDR3 nucleotide sequence: TGTGCCAGCAGCCTGGGACAGGACAACTCCTACGAGCAGTACTTC. Translation: CASSLGQDNSYEQYF. This chain connects TRBV7-9 to TRBJ2-7; 8 bases map to TRBD1. The CDR3 covers 15 residues. Germline loops: CDR1 SEHNR, CDR2 FQNEAQ (reference sequence). V lost 5 bases and J lost 0; bases outside the gene matches: 6.

This chain links TRBV29-1 with TRBJ2-2; D uncertain. The CDR3 is made up of 12 amino acids. The germline CDR1 and CDR2 sequences are SQVTM and ANQGSEA. Trimming removed 6 bases at V and 5 bases at J, with 10 bases between. The CDR3 sequence is CSVFQQTGELFF. CDR3 nucleotide sequence: TGCAGCGTATTTCAGCAAACCGGGGAGCTGTTTTTT.

The V call is TRBV29-1, the J call TRBJ2-7; 10 positions agree with TRBD1. Germline CDR1 is SQVTM and CDR2 is ANQGSEA. CDR3 size: 15 residues. V dropped 7 bases and J dropped 1; count of bases not matched to a gene: 10. CDR3 loop: CSAETRGQGSYEQYF. CDR3 nucleotides: TGCAGCGCCGAAACCCGGGGACAGGGGTCCTACGAGCAGTACTTC.

The chain uses TRBV7-2 and TRBJ2-4; no reliable D call. The CDR3 is 12 residues long. Germline V gene data show CDR1 as SGHTA and CDR2 as FQGNSA. Between the trimmed V and J ends, which lost 2 bases and 11 bases, there was a span of 10 bases. The CDR3 is CASSLMAELQYF. The CDR3 DNA reads as TGTGCCAGCAGCTTAATGGCTGAGCTTCAGTACTTC.

This clonotype appeared many times. The chain links TRBV6-5 to TRBJ2-2; D remains ambiguous. Germline V lookup: CDR1 MNHEY, CDR2 SVGAGI. Trimming stripped 0 bases from V and 0 bases from J, with 11 bases between. The CDR3 consists of 17 residues. The CDR3 DNA reads as TGTGCCAGCAGTTACTCGATCCCAGCTGCGAACACCGGGGAGCTGTTTTTT. It specifies CASSYSIPAANTGELFF.

This clonotype was recorded many times. DNA of the CDR3: TGTGCCAGCGCGGTGATAGGGGGCACTGAAGCTTTCTTT. It specifies CASAVIGGTEAFF. V is TRBV2 and J is TRBJ1-1; TRBD1 is a possible D gene (6 bases). The CDR3 has 13 residues. Trimming took 8 bases from V and 4 from J, leaving 14 bases between them. Germline V gene data show CDR1 as SNHLY and CDR2 as FYNNEI.

There are many counts of this clonotype. DNA for the CDR3: TGCAGCGTTGAGGTTGGCCCTAGCGTGGGTAATGAGCAGTTCTTC. This codes for CSVEVGPSVGNEQFF. The chain combines TRBV29-1 with TRBJ2-1; a possible D gene is TRBD2 (6 bases). CDR1 and CDR2 from the germline V gene are SQVTM and ANQGSEA. The CDR3 has 15 amino acids. Between the trimmed V and J ends, which lost 3 bases and 7 bases, there was a span of 19 bases.

This clonotype was found a few times. The V call is TRBV9, the J call TRBJ2-3; no definite D call. Germline CDR1 and CDR2: SGDLS and YYNGEE. This CDR3 has 13 amino acids. The V end was cut by 2 bases, the J end by 2 bases, with 6 bases between. In DNA, the CDR3 is TGTGCCAGCAGCGTGACTGCCACAGATACGCAGTATTTT. This encodes CASSVTATDTQYF.

There are a few counts of this clonotype. The chain employs TRBV6-5 and TRBJ2-1; D not resolved. This CDR3 is 14 amino acids long. The germline gives CDR1 MNHEY, CDR2 SVGAGI. V lost 0 bases and J lost 6, with 9 bases in between. CDR3 sequence: CASSYSPSFNEQFF. The CDR3 nucleotides read TGTGCCAGCAGTTACTCCCCTAGTTTCAATGAGCAGTTCTTC.

This clonotype was seen at least ten times. This chain uses TRBV5-8 with TRBJ1-1; 9 bases match TRBD1. The CDR3 totals 15 residues. With 3 bases clipped from V and 1 base from J, the junction kept 4 bases outside the gene matches. Germline CDR1 is SGHTS and CDR2 is YDEGEE. The CDR3 sequence: CASSWTGVGNTEAFF. The CDR3 DNA sequence: TGTGCCAGCAGCTGGACAGGGGTTGGGAACACTGAAGCTTTCTTT.

The V call is TRBV7-8, the J call TRBJ1-1, with no clear D. The CDR3 spans 14 residues. Trimming stripped 1 base from V and 5 bases from J, with 11 bases between. From germline, CDR1 is SGHVS and CDR2 FQNEAQ. The CDR3 protein is CASSLGQIGTEAFF. The CDR3 DNA reads TGTGCCAGCAGCTTAGGCCAGATCGGGACTGAAGCTTTCTTT.

This clonotype was counted between two and nine times. V and J are TRBV13 and TRBJ2-3; tentative D call: TRBD2 (6 bases). Looked up from germline, CDR1 is PRHDT and CDR2 is FYEKMQ (reference sequence). V shed 5 bases and J shed 6 bases, with 15 bases lying between them. CDR3 length: 14 residues. CDR3 bases: TGTGCCAGCAGCCCCGGACTACAGTTCGATACGCAGTATTTT. This translates into CASSPGLQFDTQYF.

This clonotype was detected ten times or more. The V gene is TRBV6-5, the J gene TRBJ1-1; D is unresolved. The V gene's germline CDR1 is MNHEY and CDR2 SVGAGI. The CDR3 sequence is 11 residues long. V was cut by 8 bases and J by 0 bases, with 4 bases left in between. The CDR3 sequence is CASYLNTEAFF. In DNA form, the CDR3 reads TGTGCCAGCTATTTGAACACTGAAGCTTTCTTT.

This clonotype was found many times. V gene TRBV4-2 combines with J gene TRBJ1-5, with D possibly being TRBD1 (6 bases). The V gene lost 0 bases and the J gene lost 5 bases, with 17 bases spanning the gap. The length of the CDR3 is 17 residues. Germline V gene data show CDR1 as LGHNA and CDR2 as YNFKEQ. The CDR3 here is CASSQDPTRTADQPQHF. The DNA for the CDR3 is TGTGCCAGCAGCCAAGACCCCACCCGGACAGCGGATCAGCCCCAGCATTTT.